These T cell receptor beta chains were read from a single sample in a study of identifying expanded T cells in peripheral blood. TCRdb's table, derived via immunoSEQ multiplex PCR, lists solely in-frame clones and lacks some. The table has more than 85,000 clones, 88% seen once. Sequencing was done on a sample of blood. These TCRs come from a person between 18 and 75 years old in good health. The CDR3 runs from the conserved cysteine through the conserved F or W. The D gene is left open where the match is weak. Some rows have no size entry. The others give once, few or many, or a class for an expanded clone.

J gene,clone size,D gene,V gene,CDR3 protein,CDR3 DNA
TRBJ1-4,-,-,TRBV29-1,CSVQGQGNELFF,TGCAGCGTACAAGGGCAGGGGAATGAACTGTTTTTT
TRBJ1-3,-,-,TRBV28,CASSRDRWGNTIYF,TGTGCCAGCTCAAGAGACAGATGGGGAAACACCATATATTTT
TRBJ2-5,-,-,TRBV5-1,CASSLVGTLRKETQYF,TGCGCCAGCAGCTTGGTAGGGACACTTCGCAAAGAGACCCAGTACTTC
TRBJ2-5,-,TRBD2,TRBV7-2,CASSPLAGGKETQYF,TGTGCCAGCAGCCCGCTAGCGGGGGGGAAAGAGACCCAGTACTTC
TRBJ2-1,-,-,TRBV14,CASSQDPRGKQFF,TGTGCCAGCAGCCAAGATCCCCGAGGGAAACAGTTCTTC
TRBJ2-3,-,TRBD2,TRBV7-6,CASSLGLRDTQYF,TGTGCCAGCAGCTTGGGACTAAGGGATACGCAGTATTTT
TRBJ1-1,-,-,TRBV11-3,CASSLGLRAFF,TGTGCCAGCAGCTTAGGCCTTAGAGCTTTCTTT
TRBJ1-3,once,-,TRBV6-5,CASSNDRSGNTIYF,TGTGCCAGCAGTAACGACAGGTCTGGAAACACCATATATTTT
TRBJ1-5,-,TRBD1,TRBV6-1,CASGTTGGSNQPQHF,TGTGCCAGCGGTACGACAGGGGGGAGCAATCAGCCCCAGCATTTT
TRBJ2-1,-,-,TRBV28,CASSLQNNPVGQFF,TGTGCCAGCAGCTTACAAAATAACCCAGTAGGGCAGTTCTTC
TRBJ2-3,-,TRBD2,TRBV4-2,CASSQGAGRTDTQYF,TGTGCCAGCAGCCAGGGAGCGGGGCGCACAGATACGCAGTATTTT